These 13 T cell receptor beta chains originate from one sample sequenced in a study of T-cell memory formation after mild COVID-19. TCRdb used MiXCR to reprocess the 5' RACE reads, holding one entry per CDR3 protein. The sample shows under 300,000 distinct CDR3 sequences, roughly 17% of them seen only once. The sample comprised PBMCs or a T cell subset sorted from them (not recorded which). Receptor source: a man aged 18 to 30 who had mild COVID-19 (a few samples of this study predate the infection). Cell type and time point are not known.

The V gene is TRBV20-1, the J gene TRBJ1-1; D is ambiguous. V dropped 4 bases and J dropped 4 bases, with 10 bases sitting between them. Germline CDR1 is DFQATT and CDR2 is SNEGSKA (reference sequence). The CDR3 has 12 amino acids. The CDR3 DNA reads TGCAGTGCTATTGCACGTGGCACTGAAGCTTTCTTT. This codes for CSAIARGTEAFF.

This clonotype was seen a few times. The chain couples TRBV19 to TRBJ2-1; 8 nucleotides agree with TRBD2. This CDR3 is 18 amino acids long. V trimming: 3 bases; J trimming: 5 bases; junction bases outside the gene matches: 15. CDR1 is LNHDA, CDR2 SQIVND, per germline (reference sequence). The CDR3 reads CASSMHLLTSGLNNEQFF. CDR3 in DNA: TGTGCCAGTAGTATGCACCTACTCACTAGCGGCCTAAACAATGAGCAGTTCTTC.

The CDR3 protein is CASSHVAIDEQYF. DNA for the CDR3: TGCGCCAGCAGCCATGTAGCGATCGACGAGCAGTACTTC. The V and J genes are TRBV4-1 and TRBJ2-7, with a possible D match to TRBD2 (5 bases). Germline V CDR1 and CDR2: MGHRA, YSYEKL. The CDR3 sequence is 13 residues long. V gave up 3 bases and J gave up 5 bases, with 11 bases separating them.

This chain uses TRBV29-1 with TRBJ1-1, with 7 bases identical to TRBD1. CDR3 length equals 12 residues. CDR1 is SQVTM and CDR2 is ANQGSEA in the germline V gene. Trimming at V came to 8 bases and at J to 5 bases, leaving 8 bases not matched to a gene. For the CDR3, the DNA is TGCAGCACAAACAGGGGTGAGACTGAAGCTTTCTTT. Translation: CSTNRGETEAFF.

This clonotype was recorded at least ten times. The rearrangement links TRBV15 to TRBJ2-3, with D unclear. Germline V gene sequence: CDR1 LNHNV, CDR2 YYDKDF (reference sequence). The germline V and J ends were trimmed by 7 bases and 1 base, with 9 bases remaining between them. This CDR3 has 13 residues. The CDR3 region is CATIDTRTDTQYF. CDR3 DNA: TGTGCCACCATTGACACTCGCACAGATACGCAGTATTTT.

This clonotype was counted between two and nine times. This sequence joins TRBV7-2 and TRBJ2-2; no clear D. This CDR3 is built from 14 residues. Trimming stripped 1 base from V and 6 bases from J, with 9 bases between. The germline V gene encodes CDR1 SGHTA and CDR2 FQGNSA. Here the CDR3 reads CASSLEVGPGELFF. The DNA for the CDR3 is TGTGCCAGCAGCTTAGAGGTCGGCCCCGGGGAGCTGTTTTTT.

This clonotype was observed a few times. The chain carries TRBV7-6 and TRBJ1-2, with D possibly TRBD1 on 6 matching bases. Germline CDR1 and CDR2: SGHVS and FNYEAQ. V dropped 1 base and J dropped 7 bases, with 19 bases sitting between them. The CDR3 consists of 16 residues. DNA of the CDR3: TGTGCCAGCAGCTTAGGGTCAAGGGGGGGTGTAAGTGGCTACACCTTC. Protein: CASSLGSRGGVSGYTF.

In this sample, this clonotype turned up a few times. The V and J genes are TRBV7-9 and TRBJ1-6, with D perhaps matching TRBD1 (6 bases). CDR1 and CDR2 (germline): SEHNR, FQNEAQ (reference sequence). This CDR3 has 16 residues. V was clipped by 3 bases and J by 4 bases, with 13 bases between them. CDR3 sequence: CASSLSGRGYNSPLHF. CDR3 in DNA: TGTGCCAGCAGCTTGTCCGGCAGGGGTTATAATTCACCCCTCCACTTT.

This clonotype was detected a few times. The chain recombines TRBV4-3 with TRBJ1-5, with no clear D. Per germline, CDR1 LGHNA and CDR2 YSLEER. V was pared by 0 bases and J by 3 bases, with 9 bases between. The CDR3 has 15 residues. The CDR3 DNA sequence: TGCGCCAGCAGCCAAGAATCCAGGAACAATCAGCCCCAGCATTTT. Translating gives CASSQESRNNQPQHF.

This clonotype was found once. This CDR3 is CATSDGGRGNQPQHF. The CDR3 DNA follows: TGTGCCACCAGTGACGGGGGGCGGGGGAATCAGCCCCAGCATTTT. This chain joins TRBV24-1 and TRBJ1-5; maybe TRBD1 (6 bases). Trimming left V 4 bases short and J 4 bases short, with 13 bases between. Germline V gene sequence: CDR1 KGHDR, CDR2 SFDVKD. CDR3 length equals 15 residues.

This chain joins TRBV29-1 and TRBJ2-2, with 12 bases that match TRBD1. The CDR3 sequence is 16 residues long. V was pared by 7 bases and J by 6 bases, with 12 bases of the junction left unmatched. The V gene's germline CDR1 is SQVTM and CDR2 ANQGSEA. CDR3 region: CSARLGQGASAGELFF. The CDR3 DNA reads TGCAGCGCCCGCCTGGGACAGGGGGCTTCTGCCGGGGAGCTGTTTTTT.

This clonotype was counted a few times. The J gene is TRBJ1-1, the V gene TRBV6-6; possible D gene TRBD1, 6 bases. The ends were cut back, 8 bases at V and 0 bases at J, with 16 bases in the middle. This CDR3 is built from 15 residues. The germline CDR1 and CDR2 sequences are MNHNY and SVGAGI (reference sequence). The CDR3 nucleotides read TGTGCCAGCGGGCCGACAGGCCAAATGAACACTGAAGCTTTCTTT. This encodes CASGPTGQMNTEAFF.

J is TRBJ2-7 and V is TRBV7-2; D is ambiguous. The CDR3 sequence is 13 residues long. Trimming pared 2 bases from V and 5 bases from J, leaving 10 bases between. From germline, CDR1 is SGHTA and CDR2 FQGNSA. The CDR3 DNA is TGTGCCAGCAGCTTACTGGGTGGAAACGAGCAGTACTTC. It is translated as CASSLLGGNEQYF.